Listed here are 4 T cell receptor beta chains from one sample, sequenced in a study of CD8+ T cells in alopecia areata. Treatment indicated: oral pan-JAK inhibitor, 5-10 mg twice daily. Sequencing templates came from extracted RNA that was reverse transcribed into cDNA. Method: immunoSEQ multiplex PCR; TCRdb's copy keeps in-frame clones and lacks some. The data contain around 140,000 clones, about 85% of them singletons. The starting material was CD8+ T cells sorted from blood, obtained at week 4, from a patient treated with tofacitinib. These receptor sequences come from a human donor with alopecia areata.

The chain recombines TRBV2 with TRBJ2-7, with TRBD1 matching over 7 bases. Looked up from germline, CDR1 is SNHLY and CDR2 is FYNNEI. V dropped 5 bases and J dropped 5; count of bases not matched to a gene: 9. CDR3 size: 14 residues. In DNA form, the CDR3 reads TGTGCCAGCAGTTTTTTCCCAGGGGGTAACGAGCAGTACTTC. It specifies CASSFFPGGNEQYF.

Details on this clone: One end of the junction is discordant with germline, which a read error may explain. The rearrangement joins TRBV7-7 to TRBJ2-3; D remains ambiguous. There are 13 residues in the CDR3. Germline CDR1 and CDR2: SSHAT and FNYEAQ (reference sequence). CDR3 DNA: TGTGCTAGCAGCTTAGTAAGGGCAGATACGCAGTATTTT. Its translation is CASSLVRADTQYF.

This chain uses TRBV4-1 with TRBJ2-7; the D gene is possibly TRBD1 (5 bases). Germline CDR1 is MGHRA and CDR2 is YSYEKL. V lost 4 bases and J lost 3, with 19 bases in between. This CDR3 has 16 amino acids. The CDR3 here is CASSLGAGNPLYEQYF. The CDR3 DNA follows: TGCGCCAGCAGCCTTGGAGCAGGGAACCCTCTCTACGAGCAGTACTTC.

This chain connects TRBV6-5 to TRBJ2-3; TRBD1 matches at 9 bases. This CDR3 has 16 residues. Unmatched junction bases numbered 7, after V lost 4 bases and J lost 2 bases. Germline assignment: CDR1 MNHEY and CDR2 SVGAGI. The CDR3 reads CASSSLRDRATDTQYF. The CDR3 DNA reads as TGTGCCAGCAGTTCTCTGAGGGACAGGGCCACAGATACGCAGTATTTT.